These 24 T cell receptor beta chains came from one sample sequenced in a study of T cells after posttransplantation cyclophosphamide. TCRdb keeps only in-frame clones here, not all; method: immunoSEQ multiplex PCR. This sample has around 21,000 clones, with around 87% found just once. A marrow graft followed busulfan-fludarabine conditioning, with cyclophosphamide on days +3 and +4. The starting material was PBMCs, obtained after allogeneic stem cell transplant with posttransplant cyclophosphamide. The source of these receptors is a female patient aged 40-50 years who received an allogeneic stem cell transplant from a related donor, was CMV-positive, and had no GVHD. The T cells may partly be graft donor cells.

A single count supports this clone. The gene calls are TRBV28 and TRBJ2-2, with D perhaps matching TRBD1 (5 bases). Germline V gene sequence: CDR1 MDHEN, CDR2 SYDVKM. The CDR3 extends over 15 amino acids. V lost 6 bases to trimming and J lost 2 bases, with 13 bases between them. This CDR3 reads CASSLLTVNTGELFF. The CDR3 nucleotides read TGTGCCAGCAGCCTACTGACAGTTAACACCGGGGAGCTGTTTTTT.

The V and J genes are TRBV6-5 and TRBJ2-1; 11 nucleotides line up with TRBD2. The V gene's germline CDR1 is MNHEY and CDR2 SVGAGI. The CDR3 runs to 16 residues. The J segment lost 9 bases and the V segment lost 4 bases, leaving 11 bases of the junction unmatched. CDR3 in amino acids: CASSFSLLAGVGEQFF. CDR3 nucleotides: TGTGCCAGCAGTTTCAGCCTACTAGCGGGAGTGGGTGAGCAGTTCTTC.

V and J are TRBV28 and TRBJ2-7; 8 positions agree with TRBD1. The CDR3 length is 15 residues. Germline loops: CDR1 MDHEN, CDR2 SYDVKM. Germline trimming cut 6 bases from V and 2 bases from J; bases unmatched to any gene: 9. CDR3 nucleotide sequence: TGTGCCAGCAGAATGGACAGGGACCGAACCTACGAGCAGTACTTC. This translates into CASRMDRDRTYEQYF.

V usage is TRBV4-2 and J usage is TRBJ2-6; D might be TRBD1 (5 bases). Trimming removed 4 bases from V and 4 bases from J, with 11 bases in between. The CDR3 loop spans 15 amino acids. The germline V gene encodes CDR1 LGHNA and CDR2 YNFKEQ. DNA of the CDR3: TGTGCCAGCAGCCTGGTAGGGGTCGGGGCCAACGTCCTGACTTTC. Protein product: CASSLVGVGANVLTF.

With respect to this clone: An end of the junction does not agree with germline; a read error may underlie this. The chain recombines TRBV28 with TRBJ2-3; D gene unclear. The CDR3 totals 14 residues. The germline gives CDR1 MDHEN, CDR2 SYDVKM. The CDR3 region is CASDGQAATNTQYF. DNA for the CDR3: TGTGCCAGCGACGGTCAGGCCGCCACAAATACGCAGTATTTT.

V gene TRBV13 combines with J gene TRBJ2-5; 7 nucleotides line up with TRBD1. Losses at the gene ends were 5 bases for V and 5 bases for J; bases not matched to a gene: 8. CDR3 length equals 14 residues. Germline V lookup: CDR1 PRHDT, CDR2 FYEKMQ (reference sequence). The CDR3 DNA follows: TGTGCCAGCAGCCTCCGACAGGGCTCGGAGACCCAGTACTTC. Protein product: CASSLRQGSETQYF.

The chain employs TRBV9 and TRBJ2-4; D may be TRBD1 (5 bases). Per the germline V gene, CDR1 is SGDLS and CDR2 is YYNGEE. V was cut by 0 bases and J by 6 bases, with 19 bases left in between. The CDR3 is 17 amino acids. The CDR3 loop reads CASSVEGTGRPLNIQYF. The CDR3 DNA sequence: TGTGCCAGCAGCGTAGAAGGAACAGGCCGGCCACTAAACATTCAGTACTTC.

The chain uses TRBV28 and TRBJ2-7; D is unresolved. Germline V CDR1 and CDR2: MDHEN, SYDVKM. This CDR3 has 13 residues. The V end was cut by 8 bases, the J end by 7 bases, with 18 bases between. CDR3 nucleotide sequence: TGTGCCAGCTCGGGTCCCCCGGCGAGGGAGCAGTACTTC. Encoded protein: CASSGPPAREQYF.

This clone has more than one count but fewer than ten. The genes are TRBV19 and TRBJ2-7, with 7 bases identical to TRBD1. Germline lookup yields CDR1 LNHDA and CDR2 SQIVND (reference sequence). CDR3 size: 14 residues. The V and J ends lost 4 bases and 5 bases, in that order; junction bases with no gene match: 8. The CDR3 spells CASSTGTALDEQYF. The CDR3 coding sequence is TGTGCCAGTAGTACCGGGACAGCTCTCGACGAGCAGTACTTC.

The genes are TRBV6-5 and TRBJ1-1, with 7 nucleotides matching TRBD1. This CDR3 region has 13 residues. Germline V gene lookup returns CDR1 MNHEY and CDR2 SVGAGI. The ends lost 5 bases at V and 11 bases at J; junction bases unmatched: 11. CDR3 region: CASSPTLQGVAFF. The CDR3 DNA is TGTGCCAGCAGTCCTACCCTCCAGGGGGTGGCTTTCTTT.

This clone was seen just once. This rearrangement joins TRBV6-1 to TRBJ1-3, with 10 bases that match TRBD1. Losses at the gene ends were 6 bases for V and 7 bases for J; bases not matched to a gene: 9. The CDR3 loop spans 15 amino acids. The germline gives CDR1 MNHNS, CDR2 SASEGT. The CDR3: CASRVKGQGINTIYF. The CDR3 nucleotides read TGTGCCAGCAGGGTTAAGGGACAGGGGATCAACACCATATATTTT.

The V gene is TRBV5-4, the J gene TRBJ2-7; D perhaps matches TRBD2 (6 bases). V gave up 2 bases and J gave up 0 bases, with 12 bases separating them. This CDR3 contains 15 residues. CDR1 is SGHNT and CDR2 is YYREEE in the germline V gene (reference sequence). CDR3 sequence: CASSFYGGISYEQYF. The CDR3 DNA sequence: TGTGCCAGCAGCTTCTACGGGGGTATCTCCTACGAGCAGTACTTC.

This chain joins TRBV14 and TRBJ2-3; no clear D gene. This CDR3 spans 14 amino acids. Per the germline V gene, CDR1 is SGHDN and CDR2 is FVKESK. Trimming removed 2 bases at V and 1 base at J, with 7 bases between. The CDR3 is CASSQQRGTDTQYF. In nucleotides, the CDR3 is TGTGCCAGCAGCCAACAACGGGGCACAGATACGCAGTATTTT.

The genes are TRBV15 and TRBJ1-2; 9 bases are shared with TRBD1. V dropped 3 bases and J dropped 8; count of bases not matched to a gene: 10. Germline assignment: CDR1 LNHNV and CDR2 YYDKDF (reference sequence). The CDR3 is made up of 15 amino acids. The chain's CDR3 is CATSRPGTGNHGYTF. CDR3 DNA sequence: TGTGCCACCAGCAGGCCCGGGACAGGGAATCACGGCTACACCTTC.

The CDR3 sequence is CSVGTFTSTDTQYF. The CDR3 nucleotides read TGCAGCGTCGGGACTTTTACTAGCACAGATACGCAGTATTTT. This chain connects TRBV29-1 to TRBJ2-3, with a tentative D call TRBD2 (6 bases). The germline gives CDR1 SQVTM, CDR2 ANQGSEA. The V gene lost 6 bases and the J gene lost 0 bases, with 13 bases spanning the gap. This CDR3 is 14 amino acids long.

The V call is TRBV10-1, the J call TRBJ2-7, with TRBD2 matching 13 bases. CDR1 WNHNN and CDR2 SYGVQD come from the germline V gene (reference sequence). V lost 6 bases, J lost 2 bases, and 7 bases stayed unmatched. This CDR3 is built from 16 residues. Here the CDR3 reads CASSPLTSGRAYEQYF. CDR3 coding DNA: TGCGCCAGCAGCCCCCTTACTAGCGGGAGGGCCTACGAGCAGTACTTC.

The chain employs TRBV19 and TRBJ2-1; D is ambiguous. Germline CDR1 LNHDA, CDR2 SQIVND (reference sequence). The CDR3 is made up of 11 amino acids. Deletions cut 3 bases from V and 8 bases from J, with 5 bases between. CDR3 nucleotide sequence: TGTGCCAGTAGTATGGCCGATGAGCAGTTCTTC. Its protein is CASSMADEQFF. The full variable domain, rest sourced from reference TRBV19 and TRBJ2-1, is DGGITQSPKYLFRKEGQNVTLSCEQNLNHDAMYWYRQDPGQGLRLIYYSQIVNDFQKGDIAEGYSVSREKKESFPLTVTSAQKNPTAFYLCASSMADEQFFGPGTRLTVL.

V gene TRBV15 combines with J gene TRBJ2-5; possibly TRBD2 for D (5 bases). The last part of the DNA fits TRBJ2-7 better; the J call may be wrong. The CDR3 loop spans 15 amino acids. Per the germline V gene, CDR1 is LNHNV and CDR2 is YYDKDF (reference sequence). Here the CDR3 DNA reads TGTGCCACCAGCAGAGAAAGAGGGAGCTCCTACGAGCAGTACTTC. It encodes CATSRERGSSYEQYF.

This chain links TRBV19 with TRBJ2-1; 7 bases are a match to TRBD1. Trimming took 6 bases from V and 5 from J; bases not matched to a gene: 10. In germline, CDR1 is LNHDA, CDR2 SQIVND (reference sequence). This CDR3 region has 15 residues. The DNA for the CDR3 is TGTGCCAGTAGAAGACAAGGGGGCAAGGACAATGAGCAGTTCTTC. Protein product: CASRRQGGKDNEQFF.

V usage is TRBV2 and J usage is TRBJ2-2; 10 nucleotides agree with TRBD1. Germline loops: CDR1 SNHLY, CDR2 FYNNEI. V shed 5 bases, J shed 5 bases, and the junction held 8 bases outside the gene matches. The CDR3 contains 16 residues. Written as DNA, the CDR3 is TGTGCCAGCAGTCCTCGGACAGGGGGGTTAACCGGGGAGCTGTTTTTT. Amino acids: CASSPRTGGLTGELFF.

CDR3 loop: CASSQDVQAKRYTF. CDR3 nucleotides: TGTGCCAGCAGCCAAGATGTGCAGGCTAAACGCTACACCTTC. The chain combines TRBV4-2 with TRBJ1-2; no clear D gene. Deletions cut 0 bases from V and 9 bases from J, with 14 bases between. The CDR3 is 14 residues long. Germline V gives CDR1 LGHNA, CDR2 YNFKEQ.

This clone has only one observation. V and J are TRBV7-2 and TRBJ2-7; 9 positions agree with TRBD2. The CDR3 has 18 residues. Germline CDR1 reads SGHTA; CDR2 reads FQGNSA. V lost 4 bases and J lost 4; bases outside the gene matches: 17. CDR3 coding DNA: TGTGCCAGCAGCTCCTCCAAGGCGGGAGGGCCTCAGGGGTACGAGCAGTACTTC. It yields the protein CASSSSKAGGPQGYEQYF. The full variable domain, completed using reference TRBV7-2 and TRBJ2-7, is GAGVSQSPSNKVTEKGKDVELRCDPISGHTALYWYRQSLGQGLEFLIYFQGNSAPDKSGLPSDRFSAERTGGSVSTLTIQRTQQEDSAVYLCASSSSKAGGPQGYEQYFGPGTRLTVT.

The chain is built from TRBV28 and TRBJ2-1; tentative D call: TRBD2 (6 bases). Germline lookup yields CDR1 MDHEN and CDR2 SYDVKM. The CDR3 contains 14 residues. Trimming cost V 9 bases and J 7 bases, with 19 bases left between them. CDR3 DNA: TGTGCCAGTGAGGTAGCGGCAAGGAGGAATGAGCAGTTCTTC. It specifies CASEVAARRNEQFF.

V and J are TRBV4-1 and TRBJ2-1, with D perhaps TRBD2 (6 bases). Deletions cut 1 base from V and 7 bases from J, with 14 bases between. The CDR3 is 15 residues long. Per germline, CDR1 MGHRA and CDR2 YSYEKL. The CDR3 bases are TGCGCCAGCAGCCAAGTCATTCGGGGGTCGAATGAGCAGTTCTTC. Its translation is CASSQVIRGSNEQFF.